The 28 T cell receptor beta chains in this list originate from one sample, sequenced in a study of cytomegalovirus exposure and HLA in healthy donors. PCR employed 60 Vbeta and 13 Jbeta primers. The table came from immunoSEQ multiplex PCR; TCRdb's copy has only in-frame clones and leaves some out. The sample includes about 110,000 clones, approximately 15% of them seen just once. Sequencing input: PBMCs. All receptors come from a woman aged 18-29 years in good health and CMV-seronegative.

This clone was observed a handful of times. The chain joins TRBV6-6 to TRBJ2-3; D is perhaps TRBD2 (6 bases). This CDR3 region has 16 residues. Germline V gives CDR1 MNHNY, CDR2 SVGAGI (reference sequence). V lost 3 bases and J lost 1, with 14 bases in between. The CDR3 protein is CASSYRPGDGTDTQYF. The CDR3 nucleotides are TGTGCCAGCAGTTATCGTCCGGGGGACGGCACAGATACGCAGTATTTT.

This chain links TRBV2 with TRBJ2-7; 11 bases fit TRBD1. J was trimmed by 4 bases and V by 7 bases; bases with no gene match: 9. The CDR3 consists of 15 residues. Germline V lookup: CDR1 SNHLY, CDR2 FYNNEI. The CDR3: CASTLGQGGSYEQYF. CDR3 in DNA: TGTGCCAGCACGTTGGGACAGGGGGGTTCTTACGAGCAGTACTTC.

This clone has a handful of counts. This CDR3 is also generated by other DNA sequences in the sample. The CDR3 loop reads CASSRQGTEAFF. For the CDR3, the DNA is TGTGCCAGCAGCCGACAGGGGACTGAAGCTTTCTTT. The V gene is TRBV4-2, the J gene TRBJ1-1; 8 positions match TRBD1. From germline, CDR1 is LGHNA and CDR2 YNFKEQ. The V and J ends lost 4 bases and 5 bases, in that order; junction bases with no gene match: 0. This CDR3 region has 12 residues.

CDR3 region: CASSLRRSDGYTF. CDR3 DNA: TGTGCCAGCAGTTTGAGGCGGAGTGATGGCTACACCTTC. The chain uses TRBV27 and TRBJ1-2; D ambiguous. The germline V gene has CDR1 MNHEY and CDR2 SMNVEV (reference sequence). This CDR3 is 13 amino acids long. V lost 3 bases and J lost 6, with 11 bases in between.

This clone occurred a few times. V gene TRBV6-6 combines with J gene TRBJ2-1; D gene uncertain. V was shortened by 1 base and J by 4 bases, with 8 bases between the two germline ends. Germline values: CDR1 MNHNY, CDR2 SVGAGI (reference sequence). CDR3 length: 14 residues. The CDR3 DNA sequence: TGTGCCAGCAGTTACTTAGCCATTTACAATGAGCAGTTCTTC. Translated: CASSYLAIYNEQFF.

This chain connects TRBV28 to TRBJ2-7; 9 bases fit TRBD2. Per the germline V gene, CDR1 is MDHEN and CDR2 is SYDVKM. Germline trimming cut 1 base from V and 3 bases from J; bases unmatched to any gene: 4. The CDR3 consists of 15 residues. The DNA for the CDR3 is TGTGCCAGCAGTTTATTAACAGCGGGAGGCTACGAGCAGTACTTC. This codes for CASSLLTAGGYEQYF.

The chain is built from TRBV5-1 and TRBJ1-3; TRBD1 is a possible D gene (6 bases). CDR1 and CDR2 (germline): SGHRS, YFSETQ. This CDR3 comprises 15 residues. With 3 bases removed from V and 0 bases from J, the gap between germline ends came to 10 bases. The CDR3 reads CASSYTGNSGNTIYF. CDR3 coding DNA: TGCGCCAGCAGCTACACAGGGAACTCTGGAAACACCATATATTTT.

V and J are TRBV27 and TRBJ1-2; 9 bases align to TRBD1. J gave up 3 bases and V 6 bases, and 5 bases lay outside the gene matches. Germline V gives CDR1 MNHEY, CDR2 SMNVEV (reference sequence). The CDR3 is 14 residues long. Here the CDR3 DNA reads TGTGCCAGCAGACCGACAGGGGGGGACTATGGCTACACCTTC. Translating gives CASRPTGGDYGYTF.

This clone was detected a few times. One end of the junction does not line up with germline, which may come from a read error. The chain employs TRBV7-7 and TRBJ2-7; tentatively, D is TRBD1 (5 bases). CDR3 length equals 15 residues. Germline V gene lookup returns CDR1 SSHAT and CDR2 FNYEAQ (reference sequence). The CDR3 coding sequence is TGTGCTAGCAGCCCCTCTCTAGGGGCAGCCTACGAGCAGTACTTC. Translating it yields CASSPSLGAAYEQYF.

J is TRBJ1-5 and V is TRBV15, with 9 bases lining up with TRBD1. V gave up 5 bases and J gave up 0 bases; unmatched junction bases: 2. The germline V gene has CDR1 LNHNV and CDR2 YYDKDF (reference sequence). The CDR3 is 15 residues long. This chain's CDR3 is CATSGQGNSNQPQHF. CDR3 DNA: TGTGCCACCAGCGGACAGGGGAATAGCAATCAGCCCCAGCATTTT.

This clone came up a few times. The J gene is TRBJ1-3, the V gene TRBV6-5; D is undetermined. V was trimmed by 6 bases and J by 0 bases, leaving 6 bases between them. Germline values: CDR1 MNHEY, CDR2 SVGAGI. The length of the CDR3 is 13 residues. CDR3: CASRRSSGNTIYF. Written as DNA, the CDR3 is TGTGCCAGCAGGAGAAGCTCTGGAAACACCATATATTTT.

This clone was seen a handful of times. The V call is TRBV4-1, the J call TRBJ1-1, with TRBD1 matching over 10 bases. The germline V gene encodes CDR1 MGHRA and CDR2 YSYEKL. V was clipped by 4 bases and J by 3 bases; unmatched bases: 11. The CDR3 covers 17 residues. CDR3 bases: TGCGCCAGCAGCCTTCGACAGGGGGCTAAGGCAGACACTGAAGCTTTCTTT. Its translation is CASSLRQGAKADTEAFF.

This clone was found a few times. The gene calls are TRBV27 and TRBJ2-7; 7 bases align to TRBD1. The ends lost 6 bases at V and 3 bases at J; junction bases unmatched: 8. This CDR3 comprises 14 residues. The germline CDR1 and CDR2 sequences are MNHEY and SMNVEV (reference sequence). The CDR3 is CASSTRTGNYEQYF. DNA of the CDR3: TGTGCCAGCAGCACCCGGACAGGCAACTACGAGCAGTACTTC.

This clone was seen only a few times. This chain uses TRBV19 with TRBJ2-5; 8 bases are a match to TRBD2. The CDR3 extends over 16 amino acids. The germline CDR1 and CDR2 sequences are LNHDA and SQIVND (reference sequence). V trimming: 7 bases; J trimming: 2 bases; junction bases outside the gene matches: 12. The CDR3 spells CASTRELADLQETQYF. Here the CDR3 DNA reads TGTGCCAGTACGAGAGAACTAGCGGACCTTCAAGAGACCCAGTACTTC. Using reference TRBV19 and TRBJ2-5 for the parts outside the CDR3, the full variable domain is DGGITQSPKYLFRKEGQNVTLSCEQNLNHDAMYWYRQDPGQGLRLIYYSQIVNDFQKGDIAEGYSVSREKKESFPLTVTSAQKNPTAFYLCASTRELADLQETQYFGPGTRLLVL.

Only a few counts were recorded for this clone. This sequence joins TRBV5-1 and TRBJ1-2; D gene uncertain. Germline V lookup: CDR1 SGHRS, CDR2 YFSETQ. The CDR3 is 14 amino acids. Trimming took off 0 bases at V and 5 bases at J, with 11 bases between the two ends. The CDR3 nucleotides read TGCGCCAGCAGCTTGGACCAAAACGGGTATGGCTACACCTTC. Protein: CASSLDQNGYGYTF.

This clone was detected once. This chain links TRBV19 with TRBJ1-5, with 8 bases identical to TRBD1. V dropped 3 bases and J dropped 5; count of bases not matched to a gene: 6. Germline V lookup: CDR1 LNHDA, CDR2 SQIVND (reference sequence). This CDR3 spans 15 amino acids. Here the CDR3 DNA reads TGTGCCAGTAGTATCTTCGCAGGGGGCGATCAGCCCCAGCATTTT. Protein product: CASSIFAGGDQPQHF.

DNA of the CDR3: TGTGCCAGCATTCGGGAAGGGCAGTCGAACTATGGCTACACCTTC. As protein: CASIREGQSNYGYTF. The genes are TRBV2 and TRBJ1-2, with D unresolved. The V gene's germline CDR1 is SNHLY and CDR2 FYNNEI. V lost 7 bases to trimming and J lost 2 bases, with 17 bases between them. This CDR3 is 15 amino acids long.

This clone was observed a few times. The chain employs TRBV9 and TRBJ2-5, with 9 bases fitting TRBD2. The CDR3 spans 15 residues. Germline CDR1 reads SGDLS; CDR2 reads YYNGEE. The ends lost 3 bases at V and 2 bases at J; junction bases unmatched: 5. CDR3 region: CASSDSGGQQETQYF. DNA of the CDR3: TGTGCCAGCAGCGATAGCGGGGGCCAACAAGAGACCCAGTACTTC.

The rearrangement uses TRBV28 and TRBJ1-5; TRBD1 matches 7 bases. Trimming took 3 bases from V and 2 from J; bases not matched to a gene: 4. Germline lookup yields CDR1 MDHEN and CDR2 SYDVKM. The CDR3 has 15 residues. The CDR3 DNA reads TGTGCCAGCAGTTTTTACAGGGGAGGCAATCAGCCCCAGCATTTT. Translated, it gives CASSFYRGGNQPQHF.

The genes are TRBV7-2 and TRBJ2-3, with 14 nucleotides matching TRBD2. This CDR3 is 18 amino acids long. Germline lookup yields CDR1 SGHTA and CDR2 FQGNSA. Trimming removed 5 bases from V and 6 bases from J; junction bases left unmatched: 13. CDR3 sequence reads: CASSDTRLAGGPGDTQYF. The CDR3, as DNA: TGTGCCAGCAGCGACACACGACTAGCGGGGGGGCCCGGGGATACGCAGTATTTT. Using reference TRBV7-2 and TRBJ2-3 for the parts outside the CDR3, the full variable domain is GAGVSQSPSNKVTEKGKDVELRCDPISGHTALYWYRQSLGQGLEFLIYFQGNSAPDKSGLPSDRFSAERTGGSVSTLTIQRTQQEDSAVYLCASSDTRLAGGPGDTQYFGPGTRLTVL.

This clone appeared a few times. The chain joins TRBV2 to TRBJ2-3; D uncertain. Trimming removed 4 bases from V and 2 bases from J, with 10 bases in between. Germline V CDR1 and CDR2: SNHLY, FYNNEI. The CDR3 extends over 14 amino acids. In DNA form, the CDR3 reads TGTGCCAGCAGTGTACTATCAAACACAGATACGCAGTATTTT. It specifies CASSVLSNTDTQYF.

This chain joins TRBV5-6 and TRBJ2-5; 9 bases are a match to TRBD2. This CDR3 is built from 19 residues. Trimming at V came to 1 base and at J to 3 bases, leaving 16 bases not matched to a gene. Germline CDR1 is SGHDT and CDR2 is YYEEEE. The DNA for the CDR3 is TGTGCCAGCAGCTTGCTCGGGGGGCTCGCGGGAGGGGTCGAAGAGACCCAGTACTTC. Translating gives CASSLLGGLAGGVEETQYF.

This sequence joins TRBV6-5 and TRBJ2-5; no definite D call. Trimming cost V 5 bases and J 6 bases, with 19 bases left between them. The CDR3 has 15 amino acids. Per the germline V gene, CDR1 is MNHEY and CDR2 is SVGAGI. The CDR3: CASSPQTAGAKTQYF. In DNA form, the CDR3 reads TGTGCCAGCAGTCCCCAAACGGCAGGTGCCAAGACCCAGTACTTC.

CDR3 bases: TGTGCCAGCAGCCCGACAGAATACGAGCAGTACTTC. Protein sequence: CASSPTEYEQYF. The rearrangement joins TRBV28 to TRBJ2-7, with a tentative D call TRBD1 (5 bases). The CDR3 has 12 amino acids. In germline, CDR1 is MDHEN, CDR2 SYDVKM. Trimming stripped 6 bases from V and 4 bases from J, with 10 bases between.

CDR3 region: CASSLALAGANVLTF. Written as DNA, the CDR3 is TGTGCCAGCAGCTTAGCTCTCGCTGGGGCCAACGTCCTGACTTTC. The V call is TRBV7-2, the J call TRBJ2-6, with unresolved D. Germline values: CDR1 SGHTA, CDR2 FQGNSA. CDR3 size: 15 residues. Trimming removed 0 bases from V and 2 bases from J, with 5 bases in between.

This chain links TRBV2 with TRBJ2-2; D is perhaps TRBD2 (5 bases). Deletions cut 5 bases from V and 2 bases from J, with 15 bases between. The CDR3 is made up of 16 amino acids. Germline lookup yields CDR1 SNHLY and CDR2 FYNNEI. The CDR3 region is CASSITRTANTGELFF. CDR3 DNA sequence: TGTGCCAGCAGTATTACTAGGACTGCTAACACCGGGGAGCTGTTTTTT.

The chain combines TRBV10-3 with TRBJ2-1; TRBD2 is a possible D gene (6 bases). The V gene lost 10 bases and the J gene lost 6 bases, with 16 bases spanning the gap. CDR3 length: 13 amino acids. Germline V gene data show CDR1 as ENHRY and CDR2 as SYGVKD. This CDR3 is CATLVRAGNEQFF. The CDR3 bases are TGTGCCACCCTAGTTCGAGCGGGCAATGAGCAGTTCTTC.

This clone was counted between two and nine times. The rearrangement uses TRBV5-8 and TRBJ1-1, with D possibly matching TRBD1 (5 bases). Germline CDR1 reads SGHTS; CDR2 reads YDEGEE. V lost 4 bases, J lost 6 bases, and 25 bases lay in between. This CDR3 is 17 amino acids long. The CDR3 reads CASSPMKNRLNYPEAFF. CDR3 coding DNA: TGTGCCAGCAGCCCGATGAAGAACAGGCTTAATTACCCTGAAGCTTTCTTT.